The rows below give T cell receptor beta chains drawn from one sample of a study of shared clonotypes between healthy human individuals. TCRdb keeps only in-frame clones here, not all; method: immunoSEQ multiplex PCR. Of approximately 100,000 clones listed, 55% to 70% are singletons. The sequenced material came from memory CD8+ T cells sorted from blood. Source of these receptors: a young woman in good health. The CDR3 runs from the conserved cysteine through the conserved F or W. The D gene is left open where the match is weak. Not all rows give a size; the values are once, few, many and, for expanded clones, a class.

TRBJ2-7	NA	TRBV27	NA	CASSPGQGPYEQYF	TGTGCCAGCAGTCCGGGGCAGGGGCCCTACGAGCAGTACTTC
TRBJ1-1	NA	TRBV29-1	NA	CSVGRWGAGAFF	TGCAGCGTTGGCCGTTGGGGGGCGGGAGCTTTCTTT
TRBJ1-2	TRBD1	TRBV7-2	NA	CASSLRGRGHFYGYTF	TGTGCCAGCAGCTTACGAGGGAGGGGGCATTTCTATGGCTACACCTTC
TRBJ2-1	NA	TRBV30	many	CAWELGGYNEQFF	TGTGCCTGGGAACTTGGGGGTTACAATGAGCAGTTCTTC
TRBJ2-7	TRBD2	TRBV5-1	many	CASSLVAGAPEQYF	TGCGCCAGCAGCTTGGTAGCGGGAGCCCCCGAGCAGTACTTC
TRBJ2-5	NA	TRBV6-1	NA	CASSEVGGQETQYF	TGTGCCAGCAGTGAAGTTGGGGGGCAGGAGACCCAGTACTTC
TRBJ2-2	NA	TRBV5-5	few	CASTLGVAPGELFF	TGTGCCAGCACCCTGGGGGTAGCCCCCGGGGAGCTGTTTTTT
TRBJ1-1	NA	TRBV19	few	CASSIPGYTEAFF	TGTGCCAGTAGTATCCCAGGGTACACTGAAGCTTTCTTT
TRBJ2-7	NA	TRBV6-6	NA	CASSPGEEAYEQYF	TGTGCCAGCAGTCCGGGGGAGGAAGCCTACGAGCAGTACTTC
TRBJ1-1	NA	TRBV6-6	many	CASSNTLTEAFF	TGTGCCAGCAGCAACACTTTGACTGAAGCTTTCTTT
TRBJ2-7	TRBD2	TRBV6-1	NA	CASSEVGGSRNEQYF	TGTGCCAGCAGTGAAGTGGGCGGGAGTCGGAACGAGCAGTACTTC
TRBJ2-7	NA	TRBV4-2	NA	CASSQGPSRRGEQYF	TGTGCCAGCAGCCAAGGACCGTCTAGAAGGGGCGAGCAGTACTTC
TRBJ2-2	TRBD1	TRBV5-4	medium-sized	CASSSGTAFTGELFF	TGTGCCAGCAGTTCCGGGACAGCATTCACCGGGGAGCTGTTTTTT
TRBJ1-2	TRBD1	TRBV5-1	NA	CASSVTGYYGYTF	TGCGCCAGCAGCGTGACAGGGTACTATGGCTACACCTTC
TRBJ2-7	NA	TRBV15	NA	CATSRDGTKYF	TGTGCCACCAGCAGGGACGGGACAAAGTACTTC
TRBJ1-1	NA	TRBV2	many	CASSEGQRGVNTEAFF	TGTGCCAGCAGTGAAGGACAGCGGGGTGTCAACACTGAAGCTTTCTTT
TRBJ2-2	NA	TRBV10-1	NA	CASSDGGSDGELFF	TGCGCCAGCAGTGATGGGGGAAGTGATGGGGAGCTGTTTTTT
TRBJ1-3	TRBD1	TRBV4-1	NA	CASSQVKGRQGPGNTIYF	TGCGCCAGCAGCCAAGTCAAGGGACGACAGGGGCCTGGAAACACCATATATTTT
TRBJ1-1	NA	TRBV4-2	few	CASSLSSGEAFF	TGTGCCAGCAGTTTATCGAGCGGTGAAGCTTTCTTT
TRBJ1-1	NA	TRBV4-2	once	CASSPRKGSSEAFF	TGTGCCAGCAGCCCGAGAAAGGGGAGTTCTGAAGCTTTCTTT